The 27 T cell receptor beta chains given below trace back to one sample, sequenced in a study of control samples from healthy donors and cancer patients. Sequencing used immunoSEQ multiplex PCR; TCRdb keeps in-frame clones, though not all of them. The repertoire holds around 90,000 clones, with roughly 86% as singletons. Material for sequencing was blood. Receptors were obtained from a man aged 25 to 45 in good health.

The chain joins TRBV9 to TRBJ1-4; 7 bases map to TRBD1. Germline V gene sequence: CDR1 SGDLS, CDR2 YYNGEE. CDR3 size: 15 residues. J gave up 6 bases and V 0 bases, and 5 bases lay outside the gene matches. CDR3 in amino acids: CASSVAGRGDEKLFF. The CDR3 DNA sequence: TGTGCCAGCAGCGTAGCAGGCAGGGGGGATGAAAAACTGTTTTTT.

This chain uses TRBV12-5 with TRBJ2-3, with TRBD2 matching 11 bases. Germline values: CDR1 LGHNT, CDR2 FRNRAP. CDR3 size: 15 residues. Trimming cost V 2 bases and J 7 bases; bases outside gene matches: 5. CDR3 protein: CASGLSSGGANTQYF. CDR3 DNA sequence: TGTGCTAGTGGTTTGAGTAGCGGGGGGGCAAATACGCAGTATTTT. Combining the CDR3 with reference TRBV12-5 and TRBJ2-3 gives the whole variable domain DARVTQTPRHKVTEMGQEVTMRCQPILGHNTVFWYRQTMMQGLELLAYFRNRAPLDDSGMPKDRFSAEMPDATLATLKIQPSEPRDSAVYFCASGLSSGGANTQYFGPGTRLTVL.

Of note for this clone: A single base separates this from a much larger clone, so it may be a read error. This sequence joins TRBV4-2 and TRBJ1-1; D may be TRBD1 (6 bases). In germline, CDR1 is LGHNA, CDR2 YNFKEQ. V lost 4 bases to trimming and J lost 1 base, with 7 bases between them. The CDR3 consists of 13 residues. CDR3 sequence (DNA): TGTGCCAGCAGCCCGACAGGGAACACTGAAGCTTTCTTT. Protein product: CASSPTGNTEAFF.

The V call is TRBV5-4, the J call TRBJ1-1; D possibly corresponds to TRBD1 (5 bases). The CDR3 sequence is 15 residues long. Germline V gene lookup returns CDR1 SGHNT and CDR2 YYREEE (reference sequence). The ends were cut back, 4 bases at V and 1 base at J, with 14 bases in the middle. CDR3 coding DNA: TGTGCCAGCAGCACGGGCTTCGGGGGGAACACTGAAGCTTTCTTT. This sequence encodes CASSTGFGGNTEAFF.

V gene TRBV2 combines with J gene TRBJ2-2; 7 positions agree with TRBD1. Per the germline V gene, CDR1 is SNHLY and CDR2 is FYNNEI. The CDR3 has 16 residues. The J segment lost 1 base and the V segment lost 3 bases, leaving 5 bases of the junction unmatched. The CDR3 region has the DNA TGTGCCAGCAGTGAGGGACAGCCGATGAACACCGGGGAGCTGTTTTTT. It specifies CASSEGQPMNTGELFF.

In DNA form, the CDR3 reads TGTGCCAGCAGCTTAGATGGGACAGGGCCTGAAGCTTTCTTT. The encoded protein is CASSLDGTGPEAFF. V is TRBV7-9 and J is TRBJ1-1; 9 nucleotides align to TRBD1. J was trimmed by 6 bases and V by 1 base; bases with no gene match: 3. The CDR3 length is 14 residues. Germline V gives CDR1 SEHNR, CDR2 FQNEAQ (reference sequence).

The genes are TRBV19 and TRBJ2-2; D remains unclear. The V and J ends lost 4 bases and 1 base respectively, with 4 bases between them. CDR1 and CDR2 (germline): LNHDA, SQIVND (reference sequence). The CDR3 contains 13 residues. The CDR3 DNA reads TGTGCCAGTAGTAGCCAGAACACCGGGGAGCTGTTTTTT. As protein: CASSSQNTGELFF.

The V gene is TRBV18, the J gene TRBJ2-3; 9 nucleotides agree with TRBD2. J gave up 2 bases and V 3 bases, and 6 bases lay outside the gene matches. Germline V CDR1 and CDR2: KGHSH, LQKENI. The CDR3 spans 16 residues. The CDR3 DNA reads TGTGCCAGCTCACCGATAGCGGGGGACACCACAGATACGCAGTATTTT. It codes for CASSPIAGDTTDTQYF.

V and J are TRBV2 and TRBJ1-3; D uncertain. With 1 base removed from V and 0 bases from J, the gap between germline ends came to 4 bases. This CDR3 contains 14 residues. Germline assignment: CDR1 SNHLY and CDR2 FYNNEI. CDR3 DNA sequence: TGTGCCAGCAGTGAAGGGGTCTCTGGAAACACCATATATTTT. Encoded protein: CASSEGVSGNTIYF.

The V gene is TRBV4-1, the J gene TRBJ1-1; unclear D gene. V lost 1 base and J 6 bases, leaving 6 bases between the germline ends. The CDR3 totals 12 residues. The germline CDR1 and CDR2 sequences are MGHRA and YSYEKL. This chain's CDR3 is CASSQGNAEAFF. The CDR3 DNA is TGCGCCAGCAGCCAAGGAAACGCTGAAGCTTTCTTT.

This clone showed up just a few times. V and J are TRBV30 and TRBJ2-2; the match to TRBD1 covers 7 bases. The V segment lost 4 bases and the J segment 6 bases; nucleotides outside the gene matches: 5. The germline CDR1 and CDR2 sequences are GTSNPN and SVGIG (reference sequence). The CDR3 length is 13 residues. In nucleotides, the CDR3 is TGTGCCTGGAAAAGGGGGCCGTCCGGGGAGCTGTTTTTT. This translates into CAWKRGPSGELFF.

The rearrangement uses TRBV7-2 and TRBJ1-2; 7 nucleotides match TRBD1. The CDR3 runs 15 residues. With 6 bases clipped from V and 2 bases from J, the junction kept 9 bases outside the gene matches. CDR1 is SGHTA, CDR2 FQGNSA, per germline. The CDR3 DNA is TGTGCCAGCAGTTATACTCAGGGGGGGAACTATGGCTACACCTTC. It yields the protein CASSYTQGGNYGYTF.

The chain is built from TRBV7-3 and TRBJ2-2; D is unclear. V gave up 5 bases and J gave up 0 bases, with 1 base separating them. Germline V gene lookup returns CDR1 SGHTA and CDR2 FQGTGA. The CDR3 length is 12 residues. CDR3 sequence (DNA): TGTGCCAGCAGCCCGAACACCGGGGAGCTGTTTTTT. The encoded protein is CASSPNTGELFF.

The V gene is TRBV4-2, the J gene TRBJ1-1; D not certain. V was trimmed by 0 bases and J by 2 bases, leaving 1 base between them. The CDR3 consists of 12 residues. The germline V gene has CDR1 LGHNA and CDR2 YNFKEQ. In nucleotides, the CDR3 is TGTGCCAGCAGCCAAGATAACACTGAAGCTTTCTTT. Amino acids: CASSQDNTEAFF.

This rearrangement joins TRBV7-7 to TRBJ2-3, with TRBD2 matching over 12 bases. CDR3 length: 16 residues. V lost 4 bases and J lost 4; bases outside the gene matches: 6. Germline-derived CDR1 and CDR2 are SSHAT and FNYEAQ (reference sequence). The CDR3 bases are TGTGCCAGCAGCTCCTCGACTAGCGGGGGCGCAGATACGCAGTATTTT. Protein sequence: CASSSSTSGGADTQYF.

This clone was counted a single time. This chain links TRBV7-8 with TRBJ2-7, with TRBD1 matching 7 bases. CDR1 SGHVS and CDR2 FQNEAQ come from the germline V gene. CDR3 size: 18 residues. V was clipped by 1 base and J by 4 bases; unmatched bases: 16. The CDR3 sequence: CASSLEAQGQATGYEQYF. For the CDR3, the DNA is TGTGCCAGCAGCTTAGAAGCTCAAGGACAGGCGACTGGGTACGAGCAGTACTTC.

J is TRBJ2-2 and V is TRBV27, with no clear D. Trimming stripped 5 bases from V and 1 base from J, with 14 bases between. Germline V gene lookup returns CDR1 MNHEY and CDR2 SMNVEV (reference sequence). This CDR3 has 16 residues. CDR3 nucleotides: TGTGCCAGCAGTCAGAGGCGAGTGGTGAACACCGGGGAGCTGTTTTTT. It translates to CASSQRRVVNTGELFF.

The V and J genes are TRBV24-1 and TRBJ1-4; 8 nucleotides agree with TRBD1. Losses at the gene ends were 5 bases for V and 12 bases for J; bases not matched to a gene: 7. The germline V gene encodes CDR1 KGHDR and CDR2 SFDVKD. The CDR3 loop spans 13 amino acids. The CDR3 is CATSASPGQELFF. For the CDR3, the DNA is TGTGCCACCAGTGCGTCACCGGGACAGGAACTGTTTTTT.

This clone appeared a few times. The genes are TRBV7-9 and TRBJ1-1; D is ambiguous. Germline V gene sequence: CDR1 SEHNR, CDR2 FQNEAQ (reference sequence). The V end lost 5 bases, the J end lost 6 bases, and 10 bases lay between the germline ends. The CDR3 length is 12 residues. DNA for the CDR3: TGTGCCAGCAGCGTGCAGGATCCTGAAGCTTTCTTT. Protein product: CASSVQDPEAFF.

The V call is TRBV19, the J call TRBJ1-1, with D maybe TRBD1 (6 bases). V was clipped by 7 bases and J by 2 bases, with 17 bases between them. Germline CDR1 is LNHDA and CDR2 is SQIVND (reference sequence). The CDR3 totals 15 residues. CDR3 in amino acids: CASTVFGQSNTEAFF. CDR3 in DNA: TGTGCCAGTACCGTCTTTGGACAGTCAAACACTGAAGCTTTCTTT.

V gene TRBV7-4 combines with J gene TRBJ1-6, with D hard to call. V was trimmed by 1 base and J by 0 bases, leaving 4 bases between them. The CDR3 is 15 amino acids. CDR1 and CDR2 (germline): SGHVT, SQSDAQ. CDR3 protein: CASSLDSSYNSPLHF. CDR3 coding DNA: TGTGCCAGCAGCTTAGACAGCTCCTATAATTCACCCCTCCACTTT. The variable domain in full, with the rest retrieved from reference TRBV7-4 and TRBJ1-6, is GAGVSQSPRYKVAKRGRDVALRCDSISGHVTLYWYRQTLGQGSEVLTYSQSDAQRDKSGRPSGRFSAERPERSVSTLKIQRTEQGDSAVYLCASSLDSSYNSPLHFGNGTRLTVT.

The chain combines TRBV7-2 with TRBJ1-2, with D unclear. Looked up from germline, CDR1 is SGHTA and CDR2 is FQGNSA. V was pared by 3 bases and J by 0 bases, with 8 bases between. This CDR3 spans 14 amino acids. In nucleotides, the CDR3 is TGTGCCAGCAGCTTTCAACATACTAACTATGGCTACACCTTC. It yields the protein CASSFQHTNYGYTF.

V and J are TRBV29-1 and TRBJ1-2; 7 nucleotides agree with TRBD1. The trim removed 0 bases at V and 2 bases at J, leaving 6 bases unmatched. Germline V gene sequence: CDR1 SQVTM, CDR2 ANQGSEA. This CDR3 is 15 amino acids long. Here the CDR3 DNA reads TGCAGCGTTGAAGATGAAGGGGGCGGAAACTATGGCTACACCTTC. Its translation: CSVEDEGGGNYGYTF.

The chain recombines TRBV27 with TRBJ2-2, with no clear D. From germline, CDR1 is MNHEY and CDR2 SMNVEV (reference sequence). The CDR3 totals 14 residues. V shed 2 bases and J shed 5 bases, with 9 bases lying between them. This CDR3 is CASSLIASTGELFF. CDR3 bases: TGTGCCAGCAGTTTAATAGCTAGTACCGGGGAGCTGTTTTTT.

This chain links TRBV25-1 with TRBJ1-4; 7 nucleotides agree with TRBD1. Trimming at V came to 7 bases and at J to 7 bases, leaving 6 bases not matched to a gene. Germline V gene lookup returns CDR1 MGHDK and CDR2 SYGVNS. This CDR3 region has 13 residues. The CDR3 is CASTRGRGEKLFF. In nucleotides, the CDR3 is TGTGCCAGCACGAGGGGGCGGGGTGAAAAACTGTTTTTT.

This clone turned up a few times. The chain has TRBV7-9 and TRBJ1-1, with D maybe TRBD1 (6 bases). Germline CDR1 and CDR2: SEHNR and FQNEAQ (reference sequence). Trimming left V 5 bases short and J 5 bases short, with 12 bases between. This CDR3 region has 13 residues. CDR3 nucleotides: TGTGCCAGCAGCCAAGGGGGTCGAACTGAAGCTTTCTTT. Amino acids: CASSQGGRTEAFF.

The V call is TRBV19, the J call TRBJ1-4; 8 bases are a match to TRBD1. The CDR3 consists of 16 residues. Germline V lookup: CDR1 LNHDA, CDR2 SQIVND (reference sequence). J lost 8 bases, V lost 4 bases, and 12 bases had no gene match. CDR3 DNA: TGTGCCAGTAGTACCCCCTTGACAGGGGAAGGCGAAAAACTGTTTTTT. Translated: CASSTPLTGEGEKLFF.